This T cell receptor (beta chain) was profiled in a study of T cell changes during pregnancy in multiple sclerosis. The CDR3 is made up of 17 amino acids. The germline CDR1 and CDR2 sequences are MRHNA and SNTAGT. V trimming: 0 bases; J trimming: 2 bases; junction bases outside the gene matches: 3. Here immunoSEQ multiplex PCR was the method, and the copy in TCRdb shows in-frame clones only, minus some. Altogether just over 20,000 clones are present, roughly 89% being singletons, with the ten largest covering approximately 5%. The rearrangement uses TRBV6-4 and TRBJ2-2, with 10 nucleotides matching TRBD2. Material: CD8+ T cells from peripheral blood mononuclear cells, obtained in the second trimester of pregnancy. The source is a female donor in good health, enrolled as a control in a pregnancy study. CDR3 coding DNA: TGTGCCAGCAGTGACTCGAGCGGGGGGGAAAACACCGGGGAGCTGTTTTTT. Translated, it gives CASSDSSGGENTGELFF.